The next 15 T cell receptor beta chains were all read from a single sample in a study of blood T cell repertoires in COVID-19. Sequencing was performed with immunoSEQ multiplex PCR; in TCRdb, only in-frame clones are kept and a portion is missing. The table records about 150,000 clones, about nine tenths of them present only once. The sequencing sample was made of peripheral blood. The source of these receptors is a human donor with COVID-19, enrolled during active disease. The donor label of this sample is uncertain.

This chain links TRBV6-5 with TRBJ2-3; perhaps TRBD2 as D (6 bases). This CDR3 region has 13 residues. The V gene's germline CDR1 is MNHEY and CDR2 SVGAGI. Trimming removed 6 bases from V and 6 bases from J, with 13 bases in between. CDR3 coding DNA: TGTGCCAGCAGGGGACTTGGGTTTGATACGCAGTATTTT. Its protein product is CASRGLGFDTQYF.

Worth noting for this clone: This sample includes further DNA sequences coding for the same CDR3. CDR3 bases: TGTGCCAGCAGCTTAAAGGGGGCTTACGAGCAGTACTTC. Translation gives CASSLKGAYEQYF. The chain combines TRBV11-2 with TRBJ2-7; 7 bases fit TRBD1. The CDR3 contains 13 residues. Germline V gene lookup returns CDR1 SGHAT and CDR2 FQNNGV. Trimming removed 2 bases from V and 4 bases from J; junction bases left unmatched: 2.

The CDR3 nucleotides are TGTGCCAGCAGCATGACAGGGGATGAAGCTTTCTTT. It translates to CASSMTGDEAFF. The chain recombines TRBV7-2 with TRBJ1-1; 8 bases map to TRBD1. Germline values: CDR1 SGHTA, CDR2 FQGNSA. V lost 5 bases to trimming and J lost 7 bases; unmatched junction nucleotides: 3. The CDR3 has 12 residues.

The chain uses TRBV2 and TRBJ1-3, with D unclear. V lost 1 base and J 0 bases, leaving 10 bases between the germline ends. Per the germline V gene, CDR1 is SNHLY and CDR2 is FYNNEI. CDR3 length: 16 residues. The CDR3, as DNA: TGTGCCAGCAGTGAAGTGGCGGCGAGCTCTGGAAACACCATATATTTT. This sequence encodes CASSEVAASSGNTIYF. Full variable domain (remainder filled in from reference TRBV2 and TRBJ1-3): EPEVTQTPSHQVTQMGQEVILRCVPISNHLYFYWYRQILGQKVEFLVSFYNNEISEKSEIFDDQFSVERPDGSNFTLKIRSTKLEDSAMYFCASSEVAASSGNTIYFGEGSWLTVV.

The count of this clone is one. The V call is TRBV9, the J call TRBJ2-6; D perhaps matches TRBD1 (6 bases). Germline-derived CDR1 and CDR2 are SGDLS and YYNGEE. CDR3 length equals 16 residues. The V and J ends lost 1 base and 3 bases respectively, with 11 bases between them. CDR3 DNA: TGTGCCAGCAGCGTAACAGGGAAGGGTGGGGCCAACGTCCTGACTTTC. Translation gives CASSVTGKGGANVLTF.

This clone has a single count. The gene calls are TRBV5-4 and TRBJ1-1; 9 nucleotides align to TRBD1. Losses at the gene ends were 3 bases for V and 1 base for J; bases not matched to a gene: 4. This CDR3 is 15 amino acids long. Germline V gene sequence: CDR1 SGHNT, CDR2 YYREEE (reference sequence). The CDR3: CASSSGTGTNTEAFF. The CDR3 DNA is TGTGCCAGCAGCTCCGGGACAGGGACGAACACTGAAGCTTTCTTT.

This clone was observed a handful of times. The V and J genes are TRBV28 and TRBJ1-4; D might be TRBD1 (5 bases). Trimming left V 5 bases short and J 6 bases short, with 19 bases between. CDR3 length: 16 residues. From germline, CDR1 is MDHEN and CDR2 SYDVKM. In DNA, the CDR3 is TGTGCCAGCAGTGGTGCAGGGATCGCAGCTGATGAAAAACTGTTTTTT. Translated, it gives CASSGAGIAADEKLFF.

The rearrangement joins TRBV29-1 to TRBJ1-2, with D unclear. V was pared by 4 bases and J by 1 base, with 16 bases between. The length of the CDR3 is 15 residues. Germline V gene lookup returns CDR1 SQVTM and CDR2 ANQGSEA. CDR3 sequence: CSVAQGTEHNYGYTF. CDR3 nucleotides: TGCAGCGTTGCCCAAGGAACGGAGCATAACTATGGCTACACCTTC. Looking up the rest from reference TRBV29-1 and TRBJ1-2 gives the full variable domain: SAVISQKPSRDICQRGTSLTIQCQVDSQVTMMFWYRQQPGQSLTLIATANQGSEATYESGFVIDKFPISRPNLTFSTLTVSNMSPEDSSIYLCSVAQGTEHNYGYTFGSGTRLTVV.

The rearrangement joins TRBV27 to TRBJ1-2; D might be TRBD1 (6 bases). The CDR3 loop spans 17 amino acids. Deletions cut 4 bases from V and 4 bases from J, with 22 bases between. CDR1 is MNHEY and CDR2 is SMNVEV in the germline V gene (reference sequence). The CDR3 DNA reads as TGTGCCAGCAGTTCAGGCCAAGGGGGTACAACGCTCTATGGCTACACCTTC. Protein: CASSSGQGGTTLYGYTF.

J is TRBJ2-2 and V is TRBV6-2 or TRBV6-3; 9 bases fit TRBD2. The germline gives CDR1 MNHEY, CDR2 SVGEGT. Unmatched junction bases numbered 11, after V lost 2 bases and J lost 7 bases. This CDR3 comprises 17 residues. The chain's CDR3 is CASSYAFQRGVLGELFF. CDR3 DNA: TGTGCCAGCAGTTACGCTTTTCAGCGGGGGGTTCTCGGGGAGCTGTTTTTT.

The chain combines TRBV30 with TRBJ2-7; D not certain. Germline values: CDR1 GTSNPN, CDR2 SVGIG (reference sequence). The germline V and J ends were trimmed by 2 bases and 5 bases, with 4 bases remaining between them. This CDR3 has 10 residues. CDR3 in amino acids: CAWSYDEQYF. The CDR3 DNA is TGTGCCTGGAGTTATGACGAGCAGTACTTC. Full variable domain (remainder filled in from reference TRBV30 and TRBJ2-7): SQTIHQWPATLVQPVGSPLSLECTVEGTSNPNLYWYRQAAGRGLQLLFYSVGIGQISSEVPQNLSASRPQDRQFILSSKKLLLSDSGFYLCAWSYDEQYFGPGTRLTVT.

V and J are TRBV6-1 and TRBJ1-4, with a weak D call TRBD1 (6 bases). This CDR3 is built from 16 residues. Trimming removed 3 bases from V and 5 bases from J, with 16 bases in between. Germline-derived CDR1 and CDR2 are MNHNS and SASEGT. Written as DNA, the CDR3 is TGTGCCAGCAGTGACCTACGGGACAAGGGGAATGAAAAACTGTTTTTT. Translated: CASSDLRDKGNEKLFF.

The chain uses TRBV19 and TRBJ2-1; 12 nucleotides match TRBD2. The trim removed 3 bases at V and 4 bases at J, leaving 10 bases unmatched. CDR1 LNHDA and CDR2 SQIVND come from the germline V gene (reference sequence). This CDR3 has 18 amino acids. The CDR3 coding sequence is TGTGCCAGTAGTATCGCTAGCGGGGGGGCCGGGGGTTACAATGAGCAGTTCTTC. Its translation is CASSIASGGAGGYNEQFF.

The chain has TRBV9 and TRBJ2-3; D is unresolved. Between the trimmed V and J ends, which lost 2 bases and 1 base, there was a span of 14 bases. The CDR3 is 16 amino acids. Germline assignment: CDR1 SGDLS and CDR2 YYNGEE. The CDR3 nucleotides read TGTGCCAGCAGCGTCGAGCCAGGTCCACGCACAGATACGCAGTATTTT. It encodes CASSVEPGPRTDTQYF.

This chain joins TRBV6-6 and TRBJ1-2; 8 positions match TRBD1. The V segment lost 5 bases and the J segment 8 bases; nucleotides outside the gene matches: 19. From germline, CDR1 is MNHNY and CDR2 SVGAGI (reference sequence). CDR3 length: 17 residues. In DNA, the CDR3 is TGTGCCAGCAGTCCTTTTTCCGGACAGGGAGTGATTCGAGGCTACACCTTC. The encoded protein is CASSPFSGQGVIRGYTF.